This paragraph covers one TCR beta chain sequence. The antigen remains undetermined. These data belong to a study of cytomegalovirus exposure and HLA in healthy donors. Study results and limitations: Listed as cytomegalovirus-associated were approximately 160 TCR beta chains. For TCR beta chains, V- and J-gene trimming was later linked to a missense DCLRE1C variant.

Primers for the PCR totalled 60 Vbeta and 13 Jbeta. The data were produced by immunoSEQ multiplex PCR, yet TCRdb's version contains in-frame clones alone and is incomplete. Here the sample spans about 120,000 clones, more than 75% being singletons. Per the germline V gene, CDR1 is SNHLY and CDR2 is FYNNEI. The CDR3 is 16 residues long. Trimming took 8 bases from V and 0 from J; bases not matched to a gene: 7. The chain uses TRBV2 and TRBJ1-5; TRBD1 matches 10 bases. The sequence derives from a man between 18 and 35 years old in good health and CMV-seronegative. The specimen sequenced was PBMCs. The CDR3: CASSGQGVTSNQPQHF. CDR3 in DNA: TGTGCCAGCTCTGGACAGGGGGTTACTAGCAATCAGCCCCAGCATTTT.